The 28 T cell receptor beta chains reported below all come from one sample, sequenced in a study of T cell responses to AZD1222 COVID-19 vaccine. The protocol was immunoSEQ multiplex PCR, while the TCRdb copy is restricted to in-frame clones and leaves out a portion. The data show about 150,000 clones, 80% to 95% seen once. This specimen was peripheral blood, taken on day 0 of AZD1222 vaccination. All receptors derive from an adult in good health.

The rearrangement joins TRBV28 to TRBJ1-5, with TRBD1 as a possible D gene (6 bases). There are 18 residues in the CDR3. Germline CDR1 is MDHEN and CDR2 is SYDVKM. The V end was cut by 5 bases, the J end by 1 base, with 21 bases between. The CDR3 loop is CASSPAGAIRFSNQPQHF. CDR3 nucleotide sequence: TGTGCCAGCAGTCCAGCGGGGGCGATACGATTCAGCAATCAGCCCCAGCATTTT.

The chain is built from TRBV11-2 and TRBJ1-5; 7 bases are shared with TRBD1. CDR1 is SGHAT, CDR2 FQNNGV, per germline. V was pared by 5 bases and J by 0 bases, with 4 bases of the junction left unmatched. This CDR3 contains 15 residues. CDR3 nucleotide sequence: TGTGCCAGCAGCCCGGGACAGAATAGCAATCAGCCCCAGCATTTT. It yields the protein CASSPGQNSNQPQHF.

A word on this clone: Other DNA sequences of this sample code for an identical CDR3. The CDR3 region is CSVVTSWSYEQYF. The DNA for the CDR3 is TGCAGCGTGGTGACTAGCTGGAGCTACGAGCAGTACTTC. The chain employs TRBV29-1 and TRBJ2-7; 7 bases are shared with TRBD2. Germline CDR1 reads SQVTM; CDR2 reads ANQGSEA. CDR3 length: 13 residues. The J segment lost 3 bases and the V segment lost 6 bases, leaving 8 bases of the junction unmatched.

This clone was counted only a few times. The gene calls are TRBV5-1 and TRBJ1-5; D unclear. The V end was cut by 1 base, the J end by 3 bases, with 11 bases between. The CDR3 is 15 residues long. The germline CDR1 and CDR2 sequences are SGHRS and YFSETQ. CDR3 coding DNA: TGCGCCAGCAGCTTGAGGGCAGGCGACAATCAGCCCCAGCATTTT. As protein: CASSLRAGDNQPQHF.

The V gene is TRBV15, the J gene TRBJ1-3; 11 bases fit TRBD1. The germline V gene has CDR1 LNHNV and CDR2 YYDKDF (reference sequence). V was pared by 0 bases and J by 3 bases, with 4 bases of the junction left unmatched. The CDR3 is 17 amino acids. The CDR3 nucleotides read TGTGCCACCAGCAGAGATGGACAGGGGGCTGTTGGAAACACCATATATTTT. This gives the protein CATSRDGQGAVGNTIYF.

This rearrangement joins TRBV28 to TRBJ2-3; tentative D call: TRBD2 (6 bases). The germline V gene has CDR1 MDHEN and CDR2 SYDVKM. This CDR3 has 16 residues. V dropped 1 base and J dropped 1 base, with 12 bases sitting between them. The CDR3 loop is CASSLSSGRGTDTQYF. DNA for the CDR3: TGTGCCAGCAGTTTATCCTCCGGGAGAGGCACAGATACGCAGTATTTT. The complete variable domain, with remaining parts taken from reference TRBV28 and TRBJ2-3, reads DVKVTQSSRYLVKRTGEKVFLECVQDMDHENMFWYRQDPGLGLRLIYFSYDVKMKEKGDIPEGYSVSREKKERFSLILESASTNQTSMYLCASSLSSGRGTDTQYFGPGTRLTVL.

The gene calls are TRBV28 and TRBJ1-1, with 8 positions matching TRBD1. The germline gives CDR1 MDHEN, CDR2 SYDVKM. The CDR3 consists of 17 residues. The V gene end was trimmed by 5 bases and the J gene end by 0 bases; junction bases not matched to a gene: 11. CDR3 sequence reads: CASSARGRWILNTEAFF. In DNA, the CDR3 is TGTGCCAGCAGTGCCAGGGGGCGCTGGATTTTGAACACTGAAGCTTTCTTT.

V is TRBV2 and J is TRBJ1-5, with 8 bases that match TRBD1. The germline V gene has CDR1 SNHLY and CDR2 FYNNEI. This CDR3 has 15 amino acids. V shed 2 bases, J shed 3 bases, and the junction held 3 bases outside the gene matches. CDR3 sequence: CASSESGGYNQPQHF. The CDR3 nucleotides read TGTGCCAGCAGTGAATCAGGGGGCTACAATCAGCCCCAGCATTTT.

This chain joins TRBV12-3 or TRBV12-4 and TRBJ2-7; D could derive from TRBD1 or TRBD2 (5 bases each). The V and J ends lost 6 bases and 9 bases respectively, with 18 bases between them. This CDR3 spans 13 amino acids. The CDR3 DNA reads as TGTGCCAGCAGCCTAAAGGACTTGAGGGGGCAGTACTTC. Protein product: CASSLKDLRGQYF.

The chain employs TRBV19 and TRBJ2-1, with TRBD1 as a possible D gene (6 bases). The V end lost 6 bases, the J end lost 3 bases, and 9 bases lay between the germline ends. The CDR3 spans 13 residues. Germline loops: CDR1 LNHDA, CDR2 SQIVND (reference sequence). The CDR3 bases are TGTGCCAGTAGGAAGGACAGCTACAATGAGCAGTTCTTC. Its protein product is CASRKDSYNEQFF.

The chain uses TRBV2 and TRBJ1-5; D is unresolved. V lost 0 bases to trimming and J lost 3 bases, with 3 bases between them. Germline assignment: CDR1 SNHLY and CDR2 FYNNEI. This CDR3 has 13 amino acids. The CDR3 DNA reads TGTGCCAGCAGTGAAGCTTTCAATCAGCCCCAGCATTTT. Its translation is CASSEAFNQPQHF.

In regard to this clone: Other DNA sequences from this sample encode an identical CDR3 as well. This chain links TRBV18 with TRBJ2-5; D not resolved. This CDR3 has 12 residues. V lost 6 bases, J lost 1 base, and 6 bases lay in between. CDR1 and CDR2 (germline): KGHSH, LQKENI. The CDR3 loop reads CASSPLQETQYF. The DNA of the CDR3 is TGTGCCAGCTCCCCGCTCCAAGAGACCCAGTACTTC. Drawing the rest from reference TRBV18 and TRBJ2-5, the complete variable domain is NAGVMQNPRHLVRRRGQEARLRCSPMKGHSHVYWYRQLPEEGLKFMVYLQKENIIDESGMPKERFSAEFPKEGPSILRIQQVVRGDSAAYFCASSPLQETQYFGPGTRLLVL.

The V and J genes are TRBV18 and TRBJ1-1; D is ambiguous. This CDR3 has 12 amino acids. V was pared by 5 bases and J by 3 bases, with 7 bases between. The germline V gene encodes CDR1 KGHSH and CDR2 LQKENI. The CDR3 sequence is CASSVQYTEAFF. In DNA, the CDR3 is TGTGCCAGCTCAGTACAGTACACTGAAGCTTTCTTT. Filled out from reference TRBV18 and TRBJ1-1, the complete variable domain reads NAGVMQNPRHLVRRRGQEARLRCSPMKGHSHVYWYRQLPEEGLKFMVYLQKENIIDESGMPKERFSAEFPKEGPSILRIQQVVRGDSAAYFCASSVQYTEAFFGQGTRLTVV.

This rearrangement joins TRBV5-4 to TRBJ1-2; no reliable D call. V was cut by 2 bases and J by 6 bases, with 8 bases left in between. Germline CDR1 reads SGHNT; CDR2 reads YYREEE (reference sequence). The CDR3 loop spans 12 amino acids. CDR3: CASSFEDDGYTF. The CDR3 DNA follows: TGTGCCAGCAGCTTTGAGGATGATGGCTACACCTTC.

This sequence joins TRBV2 and TRBJ2-7; 9 nucleotides match TRBD2. The CDR3 covers 14 residues. Germline CDR1 is SNHLY and CDR2 is FYNNEI. The trim removed 5 bases at V and 3 bases at J, leaving 5 bases unmatched. This chain's CDR3 is CASSPGLANYEQYF. CDR3 sequence (DNA): TGTGCCAGCAGTCCGGGACTAGCAAACTACGAGCAGTACTTC.

This clone appeared once. Here the CDR3 reads CASSDRPLAGGGDEQFF. The DNA of the CDR3 is TGTGCCAGCAGTGACCGCCCGCTAGCGGGAGGAGGTGATGAGCAGTTCTTC. This chain connects TRBV6-4 to TRBJ2-1, with 11 positions matching TRBD2. In germline, CDR1 is MRHNA, CDR2 SNTAGT. The CDR3 runs to 17 residues. Trimming at V came to 2 bases and at J to 8 bases, leaving 11 bases not matched to a gene.

This clone was picked up one time. The CDR3 coding sequence is TGTGCCAGCAACAGGCAGGCCGACTCACCCCTCCACTTT. Residues: CASNRQADSPLHF. This chain uses TRBV5-6 with TRBJ1-6; a weak D match, TRBD1 (5 bases). The CDR3 is 13 amino acids. Trimming took 6 bases from V and 10 from J, leaving 14 bases between them. Germline CDR1 SGHDT, CDR2 YYEEEE.

CDR3 region: CASREQDRGRETQYF. The CDR3 nucleotides read TGTGCCAGCAGGGAACAGGACAGGGGAAGAGAGACCCAGTACTTC. The genes are TRBV27 and TRBJ2-5; 9 bases are a match to TRBD1. This CDR3 contains 15 residues. V lost 6 bases, J lost 4 bases, and 9 bases stayed unmatched. Germline CDR1 MNHEY, CDR2 SMNVEV (reference sequence).

J is TRBJ1-2 and V is TRBV28; TRBD1 is a possible D gene (5 bases). With 4 bases removed from V and 8 bases from J, the gap between germline ends came to 23 bases. This CDR3 is built from 16 residues. The germline V gene has CDR1 MDHEN and CDR2 SYDVKM. CDR3 protein: CASSSRGTRKPGGYTF. The CDR3 DNA sequence: TGTGCCAGCAGTTCCCGGGGCACACGTAAACCGGGAGGCTACACCTTC.

This clone has only one observation. The chain recombines TRBV5-4 with TRBJ2-7; D gene unclear. Germline lookup yields CDR1 SGHNT and CDR2 YYREEE (reference sequence). This CDR3 spans 12 amino acids. V was clipped by 1 base and J by 4 bases, with 6 bases between them. The CDR3 DNA sequence: TGTGCCAGCAGCTTGCACGGATACGAGCAGTACTTC. Protein: CASSLHGYEQYF.

CDR3 coding DNA: TGTGCCAGCAGATTATTAGCGGGAGGGGACACCGGGGAGCTGTTTTTT. This translates into CASRLLAGGDTGELFF. The V call is TRBV2, the J call TRBJ2-2, with 11 nucleotides matching TRBD2. CDR3 length: 16 residues. Losses at the gene ends were 6 bases for V and 3 bases for J; bases not matched to a gene: 6. The germline V gene encodes CDR1 SNHLY and CDR2 FYNNEI.

V usage is TRBV30 and J usage is TRBJ2-2; D perhaps matches TRBD1 (5 bases). In germline, CDR1 is GTSNPN, CDR2 SVGIG (reference sequence). The V gene lost 0 bases and the J gene lost 7 bases, with 15 bases spanning the gap. This CDR3 contains 15 residues. In DNA form, the CDR3 reads TGTGCCTGGAGTGTATTTAAGGCAGGGCACGGGGAGCTGTTTTTT. The encoded protein is CAWSVFKAGHGELFF.

J is TRBJ1-2 and V is TRBV2; D not resolved. V lost 6 bases and J 8 bases, leaving 16 bases between the germline ends. Germline loops: CDR1 SNHLY, CDR2 FYNNEI. This CDR3 comprises 13 residues. As DNA, the CDR3 is TGTGCCAGCAGCGTCAAGGGATTGTTGGGCTACACCTTC. It yields the protein CASSVKGLLGYTF.

CDR3 in DNA: TGTGCCAGCAGTGACAGGGGGCGGGGAGGCTACACCTTC. Protein sequence: CASSDRGRGGYTF. The rearrangement joins TRBV27 to TRBJ1-2; 10 bases are shared with TRBD1. Trimming took 5 bases from V and 8 from J; bases not matched to a gene: 5. The CDR3 runs 13 residues. CDR1 is MNHEY, CDR2 SMNVEV, per germline (reference sequence).

The rearrangement joins TRBV16 to TRBJ1-5; D may be TRBD1 (6 bases). Trimming pared 5 bases from V and 4 bases from J, leaving 12 bases between. Germline values: CDR1 KGHSY, CDR2 FQNENV. The CDR3 has 14 residues. The CDR3 is CASSNSGQNQPQHF. The CDR3 DNA is TGTGCCAGCAGCAACTCCGGACAGAATCAGCCCCAGCATTTT.

The chain carries TRBV4-1 and TRBJ2-7; 9 nucleotides align to TRBD2. The CDR3 totals 15 residues. V was pared by 1 base and J by 3 bases, with 4 bases of the junction left unmatched. Germline CDR1 reads MGHRA; CDR2 reads YSYEKL. The CDR3 reads CASSQVPAGGYEQYF. CDR3 DNA sequence: TGCGCCAGCAGCCAAGTTCCAGCGGGGGGCTACGAGCAGTACTTC.

This chain joins TRBV7-6 and TRBJ2-3, with unresolved D. Germline V CDR1 and CDR2: SGHVS, FNYEAQ. The CDR3 consists of 13 residues. With 5 bases removed from V and 2 bases from J, the gap between germline ends came to 8 bases. Written as DNA, the CDR3 is TGTGCCAGCAGCCCAGTAGCCACAGATACGCAGTATTTT. As protein: CASSPVATDTQYF.

The rearrangement joins TRBV28 to TRBJ2-2, with 9 bases that match TRBD1. The CDR3 consists of 19 residues. Germline assignment: CDR1 MDHEN and CDR2 SYDVKM. The V gene end was trimmed by 6 bases and the J gene end by 0 bases; junction bases not matched to a gene: 14. Written as DNA, the CDR3 is TGTGCCAGCAGCCCTCACAGGGGGCTAAGAGCGGCGAACACCGGGGAGCTGTTTTTT. Translating it yields CASSPHRGLRAANTGELFF.